This TCR beta chain comes out of a study of shared clonotypes between healthy human individuals. Study-wide context: The study used three CD4 naive, three CD4 memory, two CD8 naive and one CD8 memory plate per donor. Findings and limits, study-wide: Donor scarcity curtailed the genetic and exposure-history diversity represented herein.

V lost 4 bases to trimming and J lost 0 bases, with 19 bases between them. CDR1 and CDR2 from the germline V gene are MNHEY and SMNVEV (reference sequence). CDR3 length: 17 amino acids. The method was immunoSEQ multiplex PCR; TCRdb's version includes in-frame clones alone and lacks a portion of them. The data contain some 380,000 clones, approximately 97% of them singletons. Turning to this clone: Its antigen is still unknown.

Healthy HIV-negative adults without recent acute infections or vaccinations served as donors. The material sequenced was memory CD8+ T cells sorted from blood. Subset reported: CD45RO+ cells pooled with CCR7-negative TemRA cells. This sequence was found in a man aged 25-45 years in good health. This sequence joins TRBV27 and TRBJ2-7; D perhaps matches TRBD1 (6 bases). The CDR3 loop reads CASSSRTRWTVSYEQYF. Written as DNA, the CDR3 is TGTGCCAGCAGTTCCCGCACCCGCTGGACAGTCTCCTACGAGCAGTACTTC.